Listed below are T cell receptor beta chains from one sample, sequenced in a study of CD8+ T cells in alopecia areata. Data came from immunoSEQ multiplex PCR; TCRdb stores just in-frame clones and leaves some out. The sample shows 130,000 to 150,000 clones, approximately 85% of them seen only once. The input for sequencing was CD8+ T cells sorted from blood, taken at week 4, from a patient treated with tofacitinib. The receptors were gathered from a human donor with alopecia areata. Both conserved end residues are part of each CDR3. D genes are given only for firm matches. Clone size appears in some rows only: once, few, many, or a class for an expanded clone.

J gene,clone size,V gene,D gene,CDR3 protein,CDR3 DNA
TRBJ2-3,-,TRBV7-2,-,CASSPRGGLDTDTQYF,TGTGCCAGCAGCCCAAGGGGGGGGCTAGATACAGATACGCAGTATTTT
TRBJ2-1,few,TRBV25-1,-,CASSAYNEQFF,TGTGCCAGCAGTGCTTACAATGAGCAGTTCTTC
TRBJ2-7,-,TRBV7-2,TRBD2,CASSSPGGSYEQYF,TGTGCCAGCAGCTCCCCGGGAGGGTCCTACGAGCAGTACTTC
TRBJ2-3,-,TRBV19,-,CASSWRGSSTDTQYF,TGTGCCAGTAGTTGGCGCGGATCTAGCACAGATACGCAGTATTTT
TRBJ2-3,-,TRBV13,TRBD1,CASSSGTEATDTQYF,TGTGCCAGCAGCTCCGGGACAGAGGCTACAGATACGCAGTATTTT
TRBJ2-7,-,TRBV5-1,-,CASSLEGTPGDEQYF,TGCGCCAGCAGCTTGGAAGGGACACCAGGGGACGAGCAGTACTTC
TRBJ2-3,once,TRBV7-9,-,CASSYGTVRGTDTQYF,TGTGCCAGCAGCTATGGGACCGTCCGAGGTACAGATACGCAGTATTTT
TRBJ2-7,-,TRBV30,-,CAWGREVSSYEQYF,TGTGCCTGGGGGCGAGAGGTGTCCTCCTACGAGCAGTACTTC
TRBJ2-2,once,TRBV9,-,CASSPGVLGELFF,TGTGCCAGCAGCCCGGGGGTACTCGGGGAGCTGTTTTTT
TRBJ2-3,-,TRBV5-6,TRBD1,CASSLNRGLTDTQYF,TGTGCCAGCAGCTTGAACAGGGGGCTGACAGATACGCAGTATTTT
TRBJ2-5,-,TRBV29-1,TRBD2,CSVELAGIQETQYF,TGCAGCGTTGAACTAGCGGGGATCCAAGAGACCCAGTACTTC
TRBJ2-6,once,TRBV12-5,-,CASGLVLRNGANVLTF,TGTGCTAGTGGTTTGGTACTCCGTAATGGGGCCAACGTCCTGACTTTC
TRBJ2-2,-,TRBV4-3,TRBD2,CASSQGTSSLVEEELFF,TGCGCCAGCAGCCAAGGGACTAGCTCTCTAGTTGAGGAGGAGCTGTTTTTT
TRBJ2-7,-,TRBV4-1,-,CASSQVVSGGAYEQYF,TGCGCCAGCAGCCAAGTAGTATCAGGGGGGGCCTACGAGCAGTACTTC
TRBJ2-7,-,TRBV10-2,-,CASSESAGAPYEQYF,TGCGCCAGCAGTGAGTCGGCAGGGGCCCCCTACGAGCAGTACTTC
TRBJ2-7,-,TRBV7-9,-,CASGGDSSYEQYF,TGTGCCAGCGGGGGGGACAGTTCCTACGAGCAGTACTTC
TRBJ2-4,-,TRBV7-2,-,CASSLWGGQGAKNIQYF,TGTGCCAGCAGCTTATGGGGCGGTCAGGGAGCCAAAAACATTCAGTACTTC
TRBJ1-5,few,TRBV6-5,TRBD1,CASSPGQGAQPQHF,TGTGCCAGCAGCCCCGGACAGGGGGCTCAGCCCCAGCATTTT
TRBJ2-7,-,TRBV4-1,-,CASSQDPVYEQYF,TGCGCCAGCAGCCAAGATCCGGTCTACGAGCAGTACTTC
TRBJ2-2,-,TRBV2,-,CASGQGRTGELFF,TGTGCCAGCGGGCAGGGAAGGACCGGGGAGCTGTTTTTT
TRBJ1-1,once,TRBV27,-,CASSLGGRSTEAFF,TGTGCCAGCAGTTTAGGGGGAAGGAGCACTGAAGCTTTCTTT
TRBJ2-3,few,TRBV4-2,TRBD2,CASSQDFWDGGAPSTDTQYF,TGTGCCAGCAGCCAAGATTTTTGGGACGGGGGGGCCCCCAGTACAGATACGCAGTATTTT
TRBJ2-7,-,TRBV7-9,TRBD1,CASSLGGQGVSYEQYF,TGTGCCAGCAGCTTAGGTGGACAGGGGGTGTCCTACGAGCAGTACTTC
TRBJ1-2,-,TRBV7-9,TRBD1,CASSLRDRRNYGYTF,TGTGCCAGCAGCTTAAGGGACAGACGGAATTATGGCTACACCTTC
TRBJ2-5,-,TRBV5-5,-,CASSPTDVQETQYF,TGTGCCAGCAGCCCGACGGACGTTCAAGAGACCCAGTACTTC
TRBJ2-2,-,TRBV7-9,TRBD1,CASLSPGQAAPNTGELFF,TGTGCCAGTCTTTCCCCGGGACAGGCGGCTCCGAACACCGGGGAGCTGTTTTTT
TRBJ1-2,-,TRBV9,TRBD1,CASSVSGGGGYTF,TGTGCCAGCAGCGTATCAGGGGGTGGTGGCTACACCTTC
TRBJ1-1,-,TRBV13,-,CASSPGGGGPNTEAFF,TGTGCCAGCAGCCCCGGTGGGGGGGGGCCGAACACTGAAGCTTTCTTT
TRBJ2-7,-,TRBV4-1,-,CASSQARASIYEQYF,TGCGCCAGCAGCCAAGCACGGGCCTCTATCTACGAGCAGTACTTC
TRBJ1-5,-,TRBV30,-,CAWSEGRGNQPQHF,TGTGCCTGGAGTGAAGGACGAGGCAATCAGCCCCAGCATTTT
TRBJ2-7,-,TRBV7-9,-,CASSSAPGEQYF,TGTGCCAGCAGCTCTGCCCCAGGAGAGCAGTACTTC
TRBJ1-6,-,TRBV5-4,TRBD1,CASRQDRGLNSPLHF,TGTGCCAGCAGACAAGACAGGGGGCTGAATTCACCCCTCCACTTT
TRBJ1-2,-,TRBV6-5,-,CASRPGGFYGYTF,TGTGCCAGCAGACCTGGGGGGTTCTATGGCTACACCTTC
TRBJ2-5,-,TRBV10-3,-,CAISDSPGETQYF,TGTGCCATCAGCGACTCCCCCGGGGAGACCCAGTACTTC
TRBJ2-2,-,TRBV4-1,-,CASSQSGGLGTGELFF,TGCGCCAGCAGCCAGTCGGGGGGCCTGGGCACCGGGGAGCTGTTTTTT
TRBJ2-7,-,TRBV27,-,CASSPAGTSSGEQYF,TGTGCCAGCAGTCCCGCCGGGACTTCCTCGGGCGAGCAGTACTTC
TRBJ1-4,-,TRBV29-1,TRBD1,CSVVYGDRLFF,TGCAGCGTTGTATACGGGGACAGACTGTTTTTT
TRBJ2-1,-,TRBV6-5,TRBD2,CASSYSGSGSNEQFF,TGTGCCAGCAGTTACTCGGGTAGCGGGAGTAATGAGCAGTTCTTC
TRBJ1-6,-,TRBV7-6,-,CASSEAGSPLHF,TGTGCCAGCAGCGAAGCTGGGTCACCCCTCCACTTT
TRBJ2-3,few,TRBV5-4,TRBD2,CASRWAGGTDTQYF,TGTGCCAGCAGATGGGCGGGGGGCACAGATACGCAGTATTTT
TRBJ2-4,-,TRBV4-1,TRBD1,CASSQEDRHKNIQYF,TGCGCCAGCAGCCAAGAGGACAGGCACAAAAACATTCAGTACTTC
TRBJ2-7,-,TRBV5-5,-,CASSSTRRGGAYEQYF,TGTGCCAGCAGCTCGACAAGACGAGGAGGAGCCTACGAGCAGTACTTC
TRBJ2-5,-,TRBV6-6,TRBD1,CASSPGQGETQYF,TGTGCCAGCAGTCCCGGACAGGGGGAGACCCAGTACTTC
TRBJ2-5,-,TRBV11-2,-,CASTDWGETQYF,TGTGCCAGCACTGACTGGGGGGAGACCCAGTACTTC
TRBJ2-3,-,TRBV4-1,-,CASSQERAVGTDTQYF,TGCGCCAGCAGCCAAGAACGCGCGGTTGGGACAGATACGCAGTATTTT
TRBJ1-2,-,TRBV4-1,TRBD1,CASSQGPGGSNYGYTF,TGCGCCAGCAGCCAAGGCCCAGGGGGCTCTAACTATGGCTACACCTTC
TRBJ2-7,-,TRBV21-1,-,CASSENRAYEQYF,TGTGCCAGCAGCGAAAACAGGGCCTACGAGCAGTACTTC
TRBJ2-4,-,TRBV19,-,CASSNGGAFENIQYF,TGTGCCAGTTCCAACGGGGGTGCCTTTGAAAACATTCAGTACTTC
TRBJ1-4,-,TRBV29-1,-,CSVWDTYEKLFF,TGCAGCGTTTGGGACACCTATGAAAAACTGTTTTTT
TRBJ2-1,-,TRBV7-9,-,CASSTSLGGAYNEQFF,TGTGCCAGCAGCACGTCCCTTGGAGGGGCCTACAATGAGCAGTTCTTC
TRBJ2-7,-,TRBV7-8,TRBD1,CASSLLGTGTASYEQYF,TGTGCCAGCAGCTTACTGGGGACCGGGACAGCCTCCTACGAGCAGTACTTC
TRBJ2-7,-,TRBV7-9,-,CASSQSGEQYF,TGTGCCAGCAGCCAGTCTGGAGAGCAGTACTTC
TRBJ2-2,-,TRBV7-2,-,CASSLASGATGELFF,TGTGCCAGCAGCTTAGCCAGCGGAGCTACCGGGGAGCTGTTTTTT
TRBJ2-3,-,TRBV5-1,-,CASSGTGPWTDTQYF,TGCGCCAGCAGCGGGACGGGACCCTGGACAGATACGCAGTATTTT
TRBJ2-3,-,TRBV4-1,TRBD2,CASSQDRISGGAADTQYF,TGCGCCAGCAGCCAAGATCGGATCAGCGGGGGGGCAGCAGATACGCAGTATTTT
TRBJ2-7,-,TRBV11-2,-,CASSLETDEQYF,TGTGCCAGCAGCTTAGAGACTGACGAGCAGTACTTC
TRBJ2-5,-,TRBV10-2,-,CASRHRQDVKETQYF,TGCGCCAGCAGGCACAGACAGGACGTAAAAGAGACCCAGTACTTC
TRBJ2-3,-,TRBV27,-,CASSLRASRTDTQYF,TGTGCCAGCAGTTTACGAGCGTCTCGTACAGATACGCAGTATTTT